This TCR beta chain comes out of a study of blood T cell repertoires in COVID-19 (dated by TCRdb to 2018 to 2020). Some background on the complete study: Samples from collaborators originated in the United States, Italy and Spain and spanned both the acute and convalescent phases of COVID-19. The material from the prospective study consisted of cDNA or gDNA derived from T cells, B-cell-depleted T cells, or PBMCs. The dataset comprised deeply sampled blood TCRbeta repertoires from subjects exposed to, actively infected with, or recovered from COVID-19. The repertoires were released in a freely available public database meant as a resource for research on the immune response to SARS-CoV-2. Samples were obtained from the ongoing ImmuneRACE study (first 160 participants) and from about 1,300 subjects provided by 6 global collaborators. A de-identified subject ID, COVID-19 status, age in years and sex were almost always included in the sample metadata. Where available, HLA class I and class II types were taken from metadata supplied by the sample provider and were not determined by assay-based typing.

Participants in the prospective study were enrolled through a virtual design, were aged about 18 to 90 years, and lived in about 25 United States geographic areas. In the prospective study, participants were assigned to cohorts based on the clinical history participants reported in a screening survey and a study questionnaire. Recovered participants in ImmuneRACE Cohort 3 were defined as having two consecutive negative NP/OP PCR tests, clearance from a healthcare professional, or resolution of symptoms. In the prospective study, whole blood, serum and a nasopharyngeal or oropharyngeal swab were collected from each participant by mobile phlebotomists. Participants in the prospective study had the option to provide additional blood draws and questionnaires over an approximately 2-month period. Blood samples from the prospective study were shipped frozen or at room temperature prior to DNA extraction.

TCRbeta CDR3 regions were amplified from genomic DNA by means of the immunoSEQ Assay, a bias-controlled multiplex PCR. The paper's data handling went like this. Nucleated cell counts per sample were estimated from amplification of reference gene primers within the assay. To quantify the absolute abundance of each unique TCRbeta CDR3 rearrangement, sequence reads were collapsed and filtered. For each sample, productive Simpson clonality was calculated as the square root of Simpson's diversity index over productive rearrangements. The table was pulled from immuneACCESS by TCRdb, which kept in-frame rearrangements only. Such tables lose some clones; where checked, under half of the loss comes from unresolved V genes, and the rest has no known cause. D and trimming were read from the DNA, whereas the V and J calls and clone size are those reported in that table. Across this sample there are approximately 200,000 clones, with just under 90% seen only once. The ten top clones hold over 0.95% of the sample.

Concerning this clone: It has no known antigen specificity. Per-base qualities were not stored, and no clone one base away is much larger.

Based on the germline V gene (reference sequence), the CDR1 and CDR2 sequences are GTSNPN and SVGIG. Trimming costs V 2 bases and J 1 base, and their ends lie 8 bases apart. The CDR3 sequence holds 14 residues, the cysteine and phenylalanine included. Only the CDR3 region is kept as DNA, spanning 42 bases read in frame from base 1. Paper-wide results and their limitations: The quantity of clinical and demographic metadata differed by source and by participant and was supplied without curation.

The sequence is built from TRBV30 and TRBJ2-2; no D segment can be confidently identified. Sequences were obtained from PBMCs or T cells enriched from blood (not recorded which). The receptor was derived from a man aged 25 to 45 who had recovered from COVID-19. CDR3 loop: CAWSWAQNTGELFF. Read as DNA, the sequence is TGTGCCTGGAGTTGGGCGCAGAACACCGGGGAGCTGTTTTTT.